This passage covers 11 T cell receptor beta chains from one sample sequenced in a study of cytomegalovirus exposure and HLA in healthy donors. Primers included in the PCR were 60 Vbeta and 13 Jbeta primers. Method: immunoSEQ multiplex PCR; TCRdb's copy keeps in-frame clones and lacks some. The table has some 190,000 clones, around three quarters seen once; the top ten hold 12% to 15%. Sequenced sample: PBMCs. The receptor source for this set is a woman aged 25 to 39 in good health and CMV-seropositive.

The chain is built from TRBV5-1 and TRBJ2-3, with 9 bases that match TRBD2. The germline CDR1 and CDR2 sequences are SGHRS and YFSETQ. V gave up 5 bases and J gave up 5 bases; unmatched junction bases: 6. The CDR3 covers 14 residues. This CDR3 reads CASSLWREGDTQYF. The DNA of the CDR3 is TGCGCCAGCAGTCTGTGGCGGGAGGGAGATACGCAGTATTTT. Drawing the rest from reference TRBV5-1 and TRBJ2-3, the complete variable domain is KAGVTQTPRYLIKTRGQQVTLSCSPISGHRSVSWYQQTPGQGLQFLFEYFSETQRNKGNFPGRFSGRQFSNSRSEMNVSTLELGDSALYLCASSLWREGDTQYFGPGTRLTVL.

The gene calls are TRBV25-1 and TRBJ1-2; no clear D. The CDR3 is 15 residues long. With 1 base removed from V and 2 bases from J, the gap between germline ends came to 11 bases. The germline V gene has CDR1 MGHDK and CDR2 SYGVNS. The CDR3 DNA follows: TGTGCCAGCAGTGAATCACATGGGCAGAACTATGGCTACACCTTC. Protein product: CASSESHGQNYGYTF.

The rearrangement uses TRBV19 and TRBJ1-1; D gene unclear. Trimming took off 4 bases at V and 0 bases at J, with 3 bases between the two ends. The CDR3 has 12 residues. Germline V gene sequence: CDR1 LNHDA, CDR2 SQIVND (reference sequence). CDR3 sequence: CASSTLNTEAFF. For the CDR3, the DNA is TGTGCCAGTAGTACTCTGAACACTGAAGCTTTCTTT.

This chain connects TRBV28 to TRBJ1-3; 8 bases match TRBD1. The ends lost 0 bases at V and 0 bases at J; junction bases unmatched: 7. The CDR3 has 18 amino acids. Germline-derived CDR1 and CDR2 are MDHEN and SYDVKM. The CDR3 DNA is TGTGCCAGCAGTTTATGGCAGGGGGCCGGTTACTCTGGAAACACCATATATTTT. As protein: CASSLWQGAGYSGNTIYF.

The chain joins TRBV10-3 to TRBJ1-4, with TRBD1 identical over 9 bases. From germline, CDR1 is ENHRY and CDR2 SYGVKD. This CDR3 is 15 amino acids long. Trimming removed 4 bases from V and 6 bases from J; junction bases left unmatched: 6. The CDR3 sequence is CAISATGQGDEKLFF. DNA of the CDR3: TGTGCCATCAGTGCGACGGGACAGGGAGATGAAAAACTGTTTTTT.

This sequence joins TRBV7-2 and TRBJ2-1; no reliable D call. Germline V gene data show CDR1 as SGHTA and CDR2 as FQGNSA. The CDR3 runs 12 residues. Trimming shortened V by 5 bases and J by 7 bases, and 9 bases separated the two germline ends. The chain's CDR3 is CASSPSWNEQFF. CDR3 sequence (DNA): TGTGCCAGCAGCCCTAGTTGGAATGAGCAGTTCTTC.

This clone was observed once. V is TRBV19 and J is TRBJ2-2, with TRBD1 matching 7 bases. The germline CDR1 and CDR2 sequences are LNHDA and SQIVND (reference sequence). CDR3 size: 17 residues. The V gene end was trimmed by 1 base and the J gene end by 0 bases; junction bases not matched to a gene: 5. The CDR3 DNA is TGTGCCAGTAGTATAGTTCTGGGACAGTCGAACACCGGGGAGCTGTTTTTT. The encoded protein is CASSIVLGQSNTGELFF.

The chain links TRBV2 to TRBJ2-5; 14 bases are shared with TRBD2. Germline lookup yields CDR1 SNHLY and CDR2 FYNNEI. V gave up 6 bases and J gave up 5 bases; unmatched junction bases: 11. The CDR3 spans 17 residues. The DNA for the CDR3 is TGTGCCAGCAGCTCGGGACTAGCGGGGGAGGTGTGGGAGACCCAGTACTTC. Amino acid sequence: CASSSGLAGEVWETQYF.

This clone was observed a single time. V gene TRBV7-9 combines with J gene TRBJ2-7; 11 positions match TRBD1. Trimming at V came to 4 bases and at J to 3 bases, leaving 2 bases not matched to a gene. The CDR3 has 14 residues. In germline, CDR1 is SEHNR, CDR2 FQNEAQ (reference sequence). As DNA, the CDR3 is TGTGCCAGCAGCTCGGGGACAGGGGGCTACGAGCAGTACTTC. The encoded protein is CASSSGTGGYEQYF.

The rearrangement links TRBV7-8 to TRBJ2-6; D unclear. V lost 3 bases and J lost 4, with 10 bases in between. This CDR3 contains 15 residues. Germline CDR1 and CDR2: SGHVS and FQNEAQ. The CDR3 region is CASSFLASGANVLTF. CDR3 nucleotides: TGTGCCAGCAGCTTCCTTGCGTCCGGGGCCAACGTCCTGACTTTC.

The rearrangement uses TRBV19 and TRBJ1-5; a possible D gene is TRBD1 (5 bases). Trimming cost V 2 bases and J 0 bases, with 11 bases left between them. The CDR3 covers 16 residues. Germline lookup yields CDR1 LNHDA and CDR2 SQIVND (reference sequence). This chain's CDR3 is CASSIRDSVSNQPQHF. CDR3 nucleotide sequence: TGTGCCAGTAGTATAAGGGACTCCGTTAGCAATCAGCCCCAGCATTTT.